The next 7 T cell receptor beta chains were all read from a single sample in a study of T cell responses to AZD1222 COVID-19 vaccine. Some clones are missing from TCRdb's copy, which holds only in-frame ones; the method was immunoSEQ multiplex PCR. The sample contains 110,000 to 150,000 clones, more than 90% of which appear only once. The sequencing here drew on peripheral blood, taken on day 0 of AZD1222 vaccination. The receptors originated from an adult in good health.

The J gene is TRBJ1-2, the V gene TRBV5-6; no clear D. Deletions cut 2 bases from V and 2 bases from J, with 10 bases between. This CDR3 comprises 14 residues. Germline-derived CDR1 and CDR2 are SGHDT and YYEEEE. CDR3 nucleotides: TGTGCCAGCAGCTTTTATGGTTTAAACTATGGCTACACCTTC. Translation gives CASSFYGLNYGYTF.

The chain is built from TRBV28 and TRBJ1-2; D not certain. Between the trimmed V and J ends, which lost 4 bases and 4 bases, there was a span of 4 bases. CDR3 length: 11 residues. CDR1 is MDHEN, CDR2 SYDVKM, per germline. The CDR3: CASSSPYGYTF. The CDR3 DNA follows: TGTGCCAGCAGTTCACCCTATGGCTACACCTTC.

The chain is built from TRBV19 and TRBJ2-2; TRBD2 matches 11 bases. Trimming removed 3 bases from V and 6 bases from J; junction bases left unmatched: 6. Germline CDR1 is LNHDA and CDR2 is SQIVND (reference sequence). The CDR3 length is 16 residues. CDR3 region: CASSIISGRVAGELFF. CDR3 nucleotides: TGTGCCAGTAGTATCATTAGCGGGAGGGTTGCCGGGGAGCTGTTTTTT.

The V call is TRBV5-4, the J call TRBJ1-1; D gene uncertain. Trimming cost V 4 bases and J 4 bases, with 14 bases left between them. The CDR3 runs to 14 residues. Germline V gene data show CDR1 as SGHNT and CDR2 as YYREEE (reference sequence). The CDR3 DNA sequence: TGTGCCAGCAGCCCGGTAAACCGGGGCACTGAAGCTTTCTTT. Translating gives CASSPVNRGTEAFF. Variable domain in full (rest from reference TRBV5-4 and TRBJ1-1): ETGVTQSPTHLIKTRGQQVTLRCSSQSGHNTVSWYQQALGQGPQFIFQYYREEENGRGNFPPRFSGLQFPNYSSELNVNALELDDSALYLCASSPVNRGTEAFFGQGTRLTVV.

The rearrangement links TRBV27 to TRBJ2-7, with a possible D match to TRBD1 (5 bases). V lost 1 base, J lost 2 bases, and 12 bases lay in between. Germline V gene sequence: CDR1 MNHEY, CDR2 SMNVEV (reference sequence). This CDR3 comprises 15 residues. The DNA of the CDR3 is TGTGCCAGCAGTTTATATGGCTGGGGCACCTACGAGCAGTACTTC. This sequence encodes CASSLYGWGTYEQYF.

The chain has TRBV7-9 and TRBJ1-4; 8 nucleotides line up with TRBD1. Unmatched junction bases numbered 7, after V lost 5 bases and J lost 5 bases. The CDR3 runs to 15 residues. The germline V gene encodes CDR1 SEHNR and CDR2 FQNEAQ (reference sequence). The CDR3 nucleotides are TGTGCCAGCAGCCCAGGACAGGGAGTGAATGAAAAACTGTTTTTT. This encodes CASSPGQGVNEKLFF.

The chain carries TRBV5-4 and TRBJ2-7, with 8 bases lining up with TRBD1. Germline lookup yields CDR1 SGHNT and CDR2 YYREEE (reference sequence). V was clipped by 0 bases and J by 4 bases; unmatched bases: 6. CDR3 length: 15 residues. CDR3 loop: CASSLVQGAGYEQYF. The CDR3, as DNA: TGTGCCAGCAGCTTGGTTCAGGGGGCCGGGTACGAGCAGTACTTC. Full variable domain (outside the CDR3, taken from reference TRBV5-4 and TRBJ2-7): ETGVTQSPTHLIKTRGQQVTLRCSSQSGHNTVSWYQQALGQGPQFIFQYYREEENGRGNFPPRFSGLQFPNYSSELNVNALELDDSALYLCASSLVQGAGYEQYFGPGTRLTVT.